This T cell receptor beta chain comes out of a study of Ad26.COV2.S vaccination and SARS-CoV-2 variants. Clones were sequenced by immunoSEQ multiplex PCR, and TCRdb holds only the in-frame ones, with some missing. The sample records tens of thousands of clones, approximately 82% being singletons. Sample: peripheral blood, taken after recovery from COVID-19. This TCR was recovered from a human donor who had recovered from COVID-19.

The DNA for the CDR3 is TGTGCCAGCAGCCAAGATGGCGGGGACTCACCCCTCCACTTT. Encoded protein: CASSQDGGDSPLHF. This chain links TRBV4-2 with TRBJ1-6; possible D gene TRBD1, 5 bases. Per the germline V gene, CDR1 is LGHNA and CDR2 is YNFKEQ. CDR3 size: 14 residues. Trimming took off 0 bases at V and 10 bases at J, with 10 bases between the two ends.